This TCR beta chain stems from a study of control samples from healthy donors and cancer patients. The germline V and J ends were trimmed by 3 bases and 0 bases, with 8 bases remaining between them. The CDR3 sequence is 15 residues long. Germline CDR1 reads SEHNR; CDR2 reads FQNEAQ (reference sequence). Libraries were prepared by immunoSEQ multiplex PCR; TCRdb keeps only in-frame clonotypes and omits some of them. The sample consists of some 140,000 clones, 88% of them appearing once. The sequence was obtained from a woman in her 30s in good health. The chain combines TRBV7-9 with TRBJ1-4; D remains unclear. The sample comprised blood. The CDR3 is CASSFCPATNEKLFF. The DNA for the CDR3 is TGTGCCAGCAGCTTTTGTCCTGCAACTAATGAAAAACTGTTTTTT. The full variable domain, in which reference TRBV7-9 and TRBJ1-4 provide the parts outside the CDR3, is DTGVSQNPRHKITKRGQNVTFRCDPISEHNRLYWYRQTLGQGPEFLTYFQNEAQLEKSRLLSDRFSAERPKGSFSTLEIQRTEQGDSAMYLCASSFCPATNEKLFFGSGTQLSVL.